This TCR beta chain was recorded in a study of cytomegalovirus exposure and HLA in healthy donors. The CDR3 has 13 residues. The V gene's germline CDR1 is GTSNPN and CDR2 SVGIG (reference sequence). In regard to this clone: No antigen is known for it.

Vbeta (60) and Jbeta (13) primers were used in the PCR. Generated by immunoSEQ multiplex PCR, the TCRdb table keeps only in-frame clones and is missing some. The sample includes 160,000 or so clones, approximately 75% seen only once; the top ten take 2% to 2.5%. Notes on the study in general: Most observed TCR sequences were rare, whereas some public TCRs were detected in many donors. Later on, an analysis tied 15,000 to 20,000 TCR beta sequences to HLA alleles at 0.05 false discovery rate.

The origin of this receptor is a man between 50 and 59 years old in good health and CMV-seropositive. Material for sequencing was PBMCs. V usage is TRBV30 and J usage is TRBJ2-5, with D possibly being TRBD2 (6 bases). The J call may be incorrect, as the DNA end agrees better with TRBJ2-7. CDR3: CAWTSTRGGEQYF. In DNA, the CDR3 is TGTGCCTGGACCTCTACGAGGGGAGGCGAGCAGTACTTC.